This T cell receptor beta chain was sequenced during a study of T-cell reconstitution after alpha-beta-depleted transplantation in children. The table lists this clonotype with many counts. Germline lookup yields CDR1 DFQATT and CDR2 SNEGSKA (reference sequence). The CDR3 length is 13 residues. Trimming removed 4 bases at V and 5 bases at J, with 14 bases between. The authors prepared the TCRbeta library with unique molecular identifiers. From the PCR reads, TCRdb called clonotypes with MiXCR, one entry per CDR3 protein. The sample yields almost 500,000 distinct CDR3 sequences, around 12% seen once. This chain links TRBV20-1 with TRBJ2-5; weak D call: TRBD1 (5 bases). This material consisted of PBMCs from the stem cell graft donor, taken from the stem cell graft. This TCR was recovered from a human donor who donated a stem cell graft to a child with combined immunodeficiency. In nucleotides, the CDR3 is TGCAGTGCTAATCGCCAGGGTTCGGAGACCCAGTACTTC. Its protein is CSANRQGSETQYF.